The sequence of this T cell receptor (beta chain) was determined in a study of blood T cell repertoires in COVID-19. Libraries were prepared by immunoSEQ multiplex PCR; TCRdb keeps only in-frame clonotypes and omits some of them. The sample consists of about 280,000 clones, 90% of them appearing once. V lost 3 bases, J lost 5 bases, and 3 bases stayed unmatched. Looked up from germline, CDR1 is KGHSH and CDR2 is LQKENI. The CDR3 covers 13 residues. The rearrangement uses TRBV18 and TRBJ2-7, with 8 bases identical to TRBD1. Input material: PBMCs or T cells enriched from blood (not recorded which). The clonotype was recovered from a woman younger than 35 with acute COVID-19. This chain's CDR3 is CASSPGTGNEQYF. The CDR3, as DNA: TGTGCCAGCTCACCCGGGACAGGCAACGAGCAGTACTTC.